The clone carrying this T cell receptor (beta chain) was observed many times. The antigen is unknown. Ligated cDNA underwent four rounds of PCR with nested alpha and beta constant region primers and SP2. Blood and skin TCR RNA was reverse transcribed with alpha and beta constant primers. MiXCR, applied by TCRdb to the UMI-ligation and nested PCR reads, yields one record per CDR3 protein. The profile shows approximately 21,000 distinct CDR3 sequences, approximately 5.7% of them singletons. Noted treatment: skin biopsy from PPD injection site in Mantoux-positive individual. An oligonucleotide containing a UMI was ligated to the 3' end of TCR cDNA. Skin biopsies came from PPD injection sites in Mantoux-positive individuals. These data originate in a study of naive and memory T cell subsets. Whole-study findings and limits: This RNA-based method may be sensitive to activation-related transcript changes.

This clonotype was sampled from an adult in good health. Sequenced material: skin, taken from a tuberculin skin test site.

The CDR3 nucleotides read TGTGCCAGCAGTGGCCGCCCCCGTAGGAGCTCCTACAATGAGCAGTTCTTC. Its translation: CASSGRPRRSSYNEQFF. The chain has TRBV27 and TRBJ2-1; no reliable D call. This CDR3 spans 17 amino acids. V was trimmed by 5 bases and J by 0 bases, leaving 17 bases between them. CDR1 is MNHEY and CDR2 is SMNVEV in the germline V gene (reference sequence).